This T cell receptor (beta chain) is drawn from a study of cytomegalovirus exposure and HLA in healthy donors. Findings of the study overall: In vitro confirmation showed a few CMV-associated chains to be CMV antigen specific. Later, an analysis found that TCR clusters from the first cohort tended to co-occur in the 95 to 150 validation repertoires. The listing of 150 to 200 TCR beta chains classed them as cytomegalovirus-associated.

The repertoire was sequenced with immunoSEQ multiplex PCR; TCRdb's copy has only in-frame clones and lacks some. This table has some 45,000 clones, about 93% appearing once. Only one count was recorded for this clone. Its specificity is not known. The study drew the donors from its approximately 120-subject validation cohort, separate from the approximately 700-subject first cohort. Germline CDR1 reads SQVTM; CDR2 reads ANQGSEA. The V segment lost 8 bases and the J segment 9 bases; nucleotides outside the gene matches: 11. The CDR3 has 12 amino acids. This receptor was taken from a man aged 18 to 29 in good health and CMV-seronegative. The chain is built from TRBV29-1 and TRBJ1-1; TRBD1 matches at 8 bases. The sample taken for sequencing was PBMCs. The CDR3 sequence: CSQDAGGSKAFF. The DNA of the CDR3 is TGCAGCCAGGATGCAGGGGGCAGCAAAGCTTTCTTT.